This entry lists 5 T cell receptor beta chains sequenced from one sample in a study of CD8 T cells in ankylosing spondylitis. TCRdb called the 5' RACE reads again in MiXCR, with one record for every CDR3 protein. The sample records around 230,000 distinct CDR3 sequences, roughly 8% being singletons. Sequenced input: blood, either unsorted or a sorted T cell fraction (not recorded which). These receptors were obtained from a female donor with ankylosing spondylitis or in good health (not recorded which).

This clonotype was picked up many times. The CDR3 coding sequence is TGTGCCAGCAGGAGGACTAGCGTCCCCAATGAGCAGTTCTTC. It is translated as CASRRTSVPNEQFF. J is TRBJ2-1 and V is TRBV6-2 or TRBV6-3; 9 bases fit TRBD2. The CDR3 spans 14 residues. The germline V gene encodes CDR1 MNHEY and CDR2 SVGEGT. The ends lost 6 bases at V and 6 bases at J; junction bases unmatched: 6.

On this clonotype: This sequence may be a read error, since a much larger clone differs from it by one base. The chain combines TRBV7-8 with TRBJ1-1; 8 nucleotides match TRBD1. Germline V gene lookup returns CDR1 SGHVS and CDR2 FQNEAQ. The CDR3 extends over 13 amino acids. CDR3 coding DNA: TGTGCCGGCAGCCGGGACAGGACCGCTGAAGCTTTCTTT. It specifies CAGSRDRTAEAFF.

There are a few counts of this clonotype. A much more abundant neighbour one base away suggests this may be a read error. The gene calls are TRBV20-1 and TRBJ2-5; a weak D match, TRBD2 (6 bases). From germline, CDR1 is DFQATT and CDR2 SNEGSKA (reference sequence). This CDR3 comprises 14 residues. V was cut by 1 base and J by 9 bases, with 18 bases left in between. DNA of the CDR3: TGCAGTGCTAGAGGCGGGGCTAGTTGGGAGGCCCAGTACTTC. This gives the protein CSARGGASWEAQYF.

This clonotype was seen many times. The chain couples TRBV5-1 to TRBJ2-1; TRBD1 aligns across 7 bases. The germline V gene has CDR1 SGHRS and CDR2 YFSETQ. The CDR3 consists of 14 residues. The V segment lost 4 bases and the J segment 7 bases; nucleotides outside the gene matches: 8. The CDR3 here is CASSPLATGNEQFF. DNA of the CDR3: TGCGCCAGCAGCCCGCTGGCGACAGGGAATGAGCAGTTCTTC.

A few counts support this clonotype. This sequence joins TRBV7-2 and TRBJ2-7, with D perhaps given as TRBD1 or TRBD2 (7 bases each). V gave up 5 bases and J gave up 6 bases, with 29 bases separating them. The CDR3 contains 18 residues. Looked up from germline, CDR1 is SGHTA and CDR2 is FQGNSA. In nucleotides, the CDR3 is TGTGCCAGCAGCCCGGCCAGACCCGGGACTACAGGGGACTCCGAGCAGTACTTC. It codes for CASSPARPGTTGDSEQYF.